This entry lists 9 T cell receptor beta chains sequenced from one sample in a study of shared clonotypes between healthy human individuals. Clones were sequenced by immunoSEQ multiplex PCR, and TCRdb holds only the in-frame ones, with some missing. This sample has 1,500,000 or so clones; roughly 96% occur once, and the top ten carry roughly 1.2%. Material for sequencing was naive CD4+ T cells sorted from blood. Subset denoted: CD45RA+ positively selected. These receptors were collected from a young man in good health.

V gene TRBV21-1 combines with J gene TRBJ2-7; the D call TRBD1 from the table was never checked on the DNA. TRBV21-1 constitutes a pseudogene. There are 18 residues in the CDR3. The CDR3 nucleotides are TGTGCCAGCAGCCCCCCCAGGGACAGGACTCCCCCGGGGGGCGAGCAGTACTTC. Translated, it gives CASSPPRDRTPPGGEQYF.

Concerning this clone itself: Within the sample, other DNA sequences also encode this same CDR3. This chain's CDR3 is CASSPGTENTEAFF. The CDR3 DNA reads as TGTGCCAGCAGCCCTGGGACAGAGAACACTGAAGCTTTCTTT. V gene TRBV28 combines with J gene TRBJ1-1, with 7 nucleotides matching TRBD1. V shed 6 bases and J 1 base; nucleotides not matched to a gene: 5. Germline V gene lookup returns CDR1 MDHEN and CDR2 SYDVKM. The CDR3 runs to 14 residues.

The V call is TRBV5-1, the J call TRBJ2-7; D is unclear. V gave up 0 bases and J gave up 2 bases, with 6 bases separating them. The CDR3 is 13 amino acids. The germline gives CDR1 SGHRS, CDR2 YFSETQ. DNA for the CDR3: TGCGCCAGCAGCTTGGATTGGACCTACGAGCAGTACTTC. It specifies CASSLDWTYEQYF.

This chain links TRBV7-2 with TRBJ2-1; 10 bases agree with TRBD2. This CDR3 has 15 residues. Germline trimming cut 2 bases from V and 8 bases from J; bases unmatched to any gene: 6. The germline V gene has CDR1 SGHTA and CDR2 FQGNSA. The CDR3 loop reads CASSLTSGMRDEQFF. The CDR3 region has the DNA TGTGCCAGCAGCTTAACTAGCGGGATGAGGGATGAGCAGTTCTTC.

The J gene is TRBJ2-5, the V gene TRBV7-8; D might be TRBD2 (8 bases). Germline assignment: CDR1 SGHVS and CDR2 FQNEAQ. This CDR3 is built from 14 residues. Trimming removed 5 bases from V and 7 bases from J, with 17 bases in between. The CDR3 here is CASSQDRAGGTQYF. CDR3 DNA sequence: TGTGCCAGCAGCCAAGACAGGGCGGGGGGGACCCAGTACTTC.

The rearrangement links TRBV5-1 to TRBJ2-2, with D tentatively TRBD1 (6 bases). Trimming removed 0 bases from V and 7 bases from J, with 13 bases in between. The germline V gene has CDR1 SGHRS and CDR2 YFSETQ. This CDR3 comprises 15 residues. Here the CDR3 DNA reads TGCGCCAGCAGCTTGGCCCAGGGGAGTGGCGGGGAGCTGTTTTTT. It yields the protein CASSLAQGSGGELFF.

The chain joins TRBV27 to TRBJ2-2, with a possible D match to TRBD2 (5 bases). This CDR3 comprises 14 residues. V dropped 4 bases and J dropped 7 bases, with 13 bases sitting between them. Per germline, CDR1 MNHEY and CDR2 SMNVEV (reference sequence). The CDR3 DNA follows: TGTGCCAGCAGTTCCCGCTCCCGGGGCGGGGAGCTGTTTTTT. Translation gives CASSSRSRGGELFF.

CDR3 in DNA: TGTGCCAGCAGCGCGAACATCGAGCAGTACTTC. As protein: CASSANIEQYF. The V gene is TRBV7-9, the J gene TRBJ2-7; D unclear. Germline V CDR1 and CDR2: SEHNR, FQNEAQ (reference sequence). The CDR3 covers 11 residues. V was trimmed by 5 bases and J by 6 bases, leaving 8 bases between them.

This sequence joins TRBV2 and TRBJ2-7; 13 bases map to TRBD2. With 3 bases clipped from V and 8 bases from J, the junction kept 28 bases outside the gene matches. The germline gives CDR1 SNHLY, CDR2 FYNNEI. CDR3 size: 22 residues. CDR3 loop: CASSERSRPTGGRGLAGRKQYF. CDR3 bases: TGTGCCAGCAGTGAGAGGTCCCGGCCCACAGGGGGCAGGGGACTAGCGGGAAGGAAGCAGTACTTC.